A single sample gave rise to the 10 T cell receptor beta chains below, sequenced in a study of cytomegalovirus exposure and HLA in healthy donors. In the PCR, 60 Vbeta and 13 Jbeta primers were used. The method was immunoSEQ multiplex PCR; TCRdb's version includes in-frame clones alone and lacks a portion of them. This table holds roughly 200,000 clones, 81% found once. The sequenced material came from PBMCs. Receptors originate from a man aged 35 to 55 in good health and CMV-seropositive.

The V call is TRBV4-1, the J call TRBJ2-1; TRBD2 aligns across 9 bases. Germline assignment: CDR1 MGHRA and CDR2 YSYEKL. V shed 4 bases and J 4 bases; nucleotides not matched to a gene: 17. The CDR3 is made up of 19 amino acids. The DNA for the CDR3 is TGCGCCAGCAGCCGAGGGAAGCGGGAGGCTGCGTCCGGGTACAATGAGCAGTTCTTC. This translates into CASSRGKREAASGYNEQFF.

With regard to this clone: One end of the junction varies from germline; a read error may be responsible. The chain employs TRBV19 and TRBJ2-3, with TRBD2 identical over 9 bases. This CDR3 contains 14 residues. CDR1 is LNHDA, CDR2 SQIVND, per germline (reference sequence). The CDR3 region is CASSIAGEGDTQYF. CDR3 bases: TGTGCCAGTAGCATAGCGGGGGAGGGAGATACGCAGTATTTT.

The genes are TRBV7-3 and TRBJ1-2, with 11 bases identical to TRBD1. The CDR3 loop spans 13 amino acids. The germline gives CDR1 SGHTA, CDR2 FQGTGA. The J segment lost 7 bases and the V segment lost 5 bases, leaving 3 bases of the junction unmatched. The DNA for the CDR3 is TGTGCCAGCAGCAAAGGGACAGGGGGTGGCTACACCTTC. It is translated as CASSKGTGGGYTF.

With respect to this clone: One end of the junction does not line up with germline, which may come from a read error. The chain uses TRBV10-3 and TRBJ2-7, with 8 bases identical to TRBD1. This CDR3 contains 16 residues. Per the germline V gene, CDR1 is ENHRY and CDR2 is SYGVKD. This CDR3 is CASSEGGAGGRYEQYF. The CDR3 DNA follows: TGTGCCAGCAGTGAAGGAGGCGCAGGGGGCAGGTACGAGCAGTACTTC.

The chain carries TRBV19 and TRBJ2-2; D is possibly TRBD2 (5 bases). V dropped 0 bases and J dropped 5 bases, with 7 bases sitting between them. Germline CDR1 reads LNHDA; CDR2 reads SQIVND (reference sequence). The CDR3 is made up of 14 amino acids. The CDR3 DNA reads as TGTGCCAGTAGTATAGATAGAGGGACCGGGGAGCTGTTTTTT. As protein: CASSIDRGTGELFF. The entire variable domain, with the rest obtained from reference TRBV19 and TRBJ2-2, is as follows: DGGITQSPKYLFRKEGQNVTLSCEQNLNHDAMYWYRQDPGQGLRLIYYSQIVNDFQKGDIAEGYSVSREKKESFPLTVTSAQKNPTAFYLCASSIDRGTGELFFGEGSRLTVL.

This chain links TRBV2 with TRBJ2-2; TRBD1 is a possible D gene (8 bases). Trimming pared 6 bases from V and 4 bases from J, leaving 15 bases between. The CDR3 extends over 15 amino acids. The germline CDR1 and CDR2 sequences are SNHLY and FYNNEI. The chain's CDR3 is CASRTGGGPTGELFF. The DNA for the CDR3 is TGTGCCAGCAGAACAGGGGGGGGTCCCACCGGGGAGCTGTTTTTT.

This clone was detected a few times. The chain joins TRBV7-2 to TRBJ2-3; the D gene is possibly TRBD2 (5 bases). The V end lost 1 base, the J end lost 3 bases, and 8 bases lay between the germline ends. CDR3 size: 14 residues. Germline CDR1 is SGHTA and CDR2 is FQGNSA. This CDR3 reads CASSLGLLTDTQYF. The CDR3 DNA follows: TGTGCCAGCAGCTTAGGACTACTTACAGATACGCAGTATTTT.

In nucleotides, the CDR3 is TGTGCCAGCAGTGGGACTGTTAGCCCTGGAAACACCATATATTTT. This codes for CASSGTVSPGNTIYF. The chain combines TRBV6-1 with TRBJ1-3; no clear D. This CDR3 has 15 residues. With 4 bases removed from V and 2 bases from J, the gap between germline ends came to 12 bases. CDR1 is MNHNS, CDR2 SASEGT, per germline.

The chain recombines TRBV19 with TRBJ2-7, with D possibly being TRBD2 (5 bases). The germline V gene encodes CDR1 LNHDA and CDR2 SQIVND (reference sequence). Between the trimmed V and J ends, which lost 3 bases and 0 bases, there was a span of 9 bases. This CDR3 region has 14 residues. CDR3 residues: CASSMRASSYEQYF. CDR3 nucleotide sequence: TGTGCCAGTAGTATGCGGGCTAGCTCCTACGAGCAGTACTTC.

The V call is TRBV13, the J call TRBJ2-1, with 7 nucleotides matching TRBD1. The trim removed 5 bases at V and 1 base at J, leaving 5 bases unmatched. From germline, CDR1 is PRHDT and CDR2 FYEKMQ (reference sequence). The CDR3 length is 15 residues. The CDR3 loop reads CASSPGQRSYNEQFF. The CDR3 DNA sequence: TGTGCCAGCAGCCCGGGACAGCGGTCCTACAATGAGCAGTTCTTC.